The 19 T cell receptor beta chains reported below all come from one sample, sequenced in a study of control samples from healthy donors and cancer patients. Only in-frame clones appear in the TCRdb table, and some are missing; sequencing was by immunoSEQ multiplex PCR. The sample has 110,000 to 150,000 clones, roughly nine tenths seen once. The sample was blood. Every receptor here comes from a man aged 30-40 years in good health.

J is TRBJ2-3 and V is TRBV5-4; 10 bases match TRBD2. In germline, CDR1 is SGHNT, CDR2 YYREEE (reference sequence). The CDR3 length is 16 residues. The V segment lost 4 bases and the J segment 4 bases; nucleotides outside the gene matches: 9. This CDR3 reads CASSPQSGRGPDTQYF. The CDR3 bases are TGTGCCAGCAGCCCCCAAAGCGGGAGGGGCCCAGATACGCAGTATTTT.

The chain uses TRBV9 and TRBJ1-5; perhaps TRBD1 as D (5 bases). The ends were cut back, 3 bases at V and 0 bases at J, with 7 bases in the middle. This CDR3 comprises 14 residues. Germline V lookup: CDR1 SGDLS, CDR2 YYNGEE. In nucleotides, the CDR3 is TGTGCCAGCAGCGAGACAGATAGCAATCAGCCCCAGCATTTT. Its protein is CASSETDSNQPQHF.

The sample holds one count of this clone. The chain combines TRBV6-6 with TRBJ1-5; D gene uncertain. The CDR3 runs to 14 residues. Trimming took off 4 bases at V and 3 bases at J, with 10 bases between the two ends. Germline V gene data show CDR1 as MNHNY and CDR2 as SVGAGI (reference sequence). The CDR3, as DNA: TGTGCCAGCAGTTTCATACCGTCCAATCAGCCCCAGCATTTT. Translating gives CASSFIPSNQPQHF.

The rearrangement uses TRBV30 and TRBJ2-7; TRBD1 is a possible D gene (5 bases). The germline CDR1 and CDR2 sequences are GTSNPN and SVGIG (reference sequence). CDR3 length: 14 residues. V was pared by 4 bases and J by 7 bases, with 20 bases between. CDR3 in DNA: TGTGCCTGGATACCAAGGGGCGCAGACATAGAGCAGTACTTC. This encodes CAWIPRGADIEQYF.

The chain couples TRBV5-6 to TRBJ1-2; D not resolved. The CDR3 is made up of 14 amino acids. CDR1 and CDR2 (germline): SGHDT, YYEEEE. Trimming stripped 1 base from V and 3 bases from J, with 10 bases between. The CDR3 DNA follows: TGTGCCAGCAGCTTGTATAACGAGGACTATGGCTACACCTTC. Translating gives CASSLYNEDYGYTF.

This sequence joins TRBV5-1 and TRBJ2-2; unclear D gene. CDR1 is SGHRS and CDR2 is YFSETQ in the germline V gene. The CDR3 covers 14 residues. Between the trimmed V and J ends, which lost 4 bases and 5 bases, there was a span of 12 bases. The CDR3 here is CASSPKDVTGELFF. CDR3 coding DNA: TGCGCCAGCAGCCCCAAAGATGTGACCGGGGAGCTGTTTTTT.

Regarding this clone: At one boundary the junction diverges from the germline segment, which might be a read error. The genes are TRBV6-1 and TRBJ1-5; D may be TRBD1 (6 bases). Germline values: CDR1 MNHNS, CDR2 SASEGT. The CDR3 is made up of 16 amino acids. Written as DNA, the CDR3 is TGTGCCAGCAGTCAAGCCTGGGGGCAGGGGAGTCAGCCCCAGCATTTT. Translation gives CASSQAWGQGSQPQHF.

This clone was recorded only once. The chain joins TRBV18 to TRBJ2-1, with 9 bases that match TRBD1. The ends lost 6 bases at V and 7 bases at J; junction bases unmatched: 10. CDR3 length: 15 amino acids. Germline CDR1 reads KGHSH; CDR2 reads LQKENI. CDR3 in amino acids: CASSRGQGPSNEQFF. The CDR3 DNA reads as TGTGCCAGCTCGAGGGGACAGGGCCCCTCTAATGAGCAGTTCTTC.

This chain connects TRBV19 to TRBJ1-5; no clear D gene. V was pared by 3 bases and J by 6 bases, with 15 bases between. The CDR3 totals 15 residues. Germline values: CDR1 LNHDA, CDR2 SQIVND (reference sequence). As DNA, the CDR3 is TGTGCCAGTAGTATGGCAGCCATAATGACTCAGCCCCAGCATTTT. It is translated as CASSMAAIMTQPQHF.

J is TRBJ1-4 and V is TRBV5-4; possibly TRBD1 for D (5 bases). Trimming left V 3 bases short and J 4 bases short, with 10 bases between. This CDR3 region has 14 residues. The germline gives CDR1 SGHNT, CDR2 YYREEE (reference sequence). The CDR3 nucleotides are TGTGCCAGCAGCTCGGGACCGAGTAATGAAAAACTGTTTTTT. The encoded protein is CASSSGPSNEKLFF.

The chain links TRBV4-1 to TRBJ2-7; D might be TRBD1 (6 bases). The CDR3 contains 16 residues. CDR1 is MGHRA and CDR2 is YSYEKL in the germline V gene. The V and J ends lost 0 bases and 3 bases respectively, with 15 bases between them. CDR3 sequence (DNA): TGCGCCAGCAGCCAAGAGAGAGGGACACCCCTCTACGAGCAGTACTTC. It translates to CASSQERGTPLYEQYF.

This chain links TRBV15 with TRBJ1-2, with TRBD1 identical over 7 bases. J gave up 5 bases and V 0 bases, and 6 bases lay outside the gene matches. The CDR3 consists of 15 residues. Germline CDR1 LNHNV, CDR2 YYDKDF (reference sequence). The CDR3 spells CATSRERGQLYGYTF. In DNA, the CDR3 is TGTGCCACCAGCAGAGAACGGGGACAGTTGTATGGCTACACCTTC.

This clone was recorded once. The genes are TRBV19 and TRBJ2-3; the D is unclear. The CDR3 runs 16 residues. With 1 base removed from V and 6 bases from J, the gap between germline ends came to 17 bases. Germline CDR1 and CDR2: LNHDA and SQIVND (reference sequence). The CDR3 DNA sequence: TGTGCCAGTAGTATAGTATTAGCTGGGGATGTCGATACGCAGTATTTT. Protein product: CASSIVLAGDVDTQYF.

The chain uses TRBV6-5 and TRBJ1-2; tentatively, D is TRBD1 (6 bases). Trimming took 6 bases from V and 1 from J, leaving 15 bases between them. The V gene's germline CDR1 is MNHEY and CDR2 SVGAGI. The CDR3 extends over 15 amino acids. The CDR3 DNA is TGTGCCAGCAGGCCGGCCCAGGGGTTTAACTATGGCTACACCTTC. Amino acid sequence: CASRPAQGFNYGYTF.

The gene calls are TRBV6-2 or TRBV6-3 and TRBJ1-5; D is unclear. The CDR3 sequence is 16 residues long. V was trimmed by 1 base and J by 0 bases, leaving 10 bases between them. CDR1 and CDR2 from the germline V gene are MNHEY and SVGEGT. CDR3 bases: TGTGCCAGCAGTTACTTGTCCGTCTATAGCAATCAGCCCCAGCATTTT. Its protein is CASSYLSVYSNQPQHF.

The CDR3 loop reads CSAMRWEQFF. In nucleotides, the CDR3 is TGCAGTGCTATGCGGTGGGAGCAGTTCTTC. The chain links TRBV20-1 to TRBJ2-1; no firm D call. Germline V gene sequence: CDR1 DFQATT, CDR2 SNEGSKA (reference sequence). This CDR3 has 10 residues. Trimming left V 4 bases short and J 10 bases short, with 8 bases between.

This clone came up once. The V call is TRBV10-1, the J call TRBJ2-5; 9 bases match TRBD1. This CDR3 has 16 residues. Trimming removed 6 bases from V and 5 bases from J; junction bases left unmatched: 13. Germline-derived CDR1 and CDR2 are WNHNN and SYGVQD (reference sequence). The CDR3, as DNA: TGCGCCAGCAGAGTCCCGGGACAGGGTAAGGGGGAGACCCAGTACTTC. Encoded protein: CASRVPGQGKGETQYF.

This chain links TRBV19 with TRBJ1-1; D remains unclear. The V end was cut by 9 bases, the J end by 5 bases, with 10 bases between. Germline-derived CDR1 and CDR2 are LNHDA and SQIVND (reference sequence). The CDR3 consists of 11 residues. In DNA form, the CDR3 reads TGTGCCAGCGGACTAGGGACTGAAGCTTTCTTT. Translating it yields CASGLGTEAFF.

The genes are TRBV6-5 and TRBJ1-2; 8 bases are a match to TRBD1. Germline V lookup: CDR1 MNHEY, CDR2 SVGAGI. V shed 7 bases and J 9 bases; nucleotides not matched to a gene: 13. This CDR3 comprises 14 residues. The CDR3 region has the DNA TGTGCCAGCACCCACAGGGGGGATTTATTTCGCTACACCTTC. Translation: CASTHRGDLFRYTF.